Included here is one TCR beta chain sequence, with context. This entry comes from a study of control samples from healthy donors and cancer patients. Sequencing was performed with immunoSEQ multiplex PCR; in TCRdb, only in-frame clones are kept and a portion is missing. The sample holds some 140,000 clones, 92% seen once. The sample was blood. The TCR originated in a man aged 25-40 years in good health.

The DNA for the CDR3 is TGTGCCAGCAGTTACGGGACAGTCAGCGACGAGCAGTACTTC. Translated, it gives CASSYGTVSDEQYF. The chain combines TRBV6-6 with TRBJ2-7, with 7 bases identical to TRBD1. The CDR3 loop spans 14 amino acids. Germline lookup yields CDR1 MNHNY and CDR2 SVGAGI (reference sequence). Trimming took 2 bases from V and 5 from J; bases not matched to a gene: 6.